This TCR beta chain came from a study of blood T cell repertoires in COVID-19. Looking at the study overall: T cells, B-cell-depleted T cells, or PBMCs provided the cDNA or gDNA that served as material.

In the original workflow: For nucleated cells, counts were estimated from reference gene primer amplification. The repertoire was sequenced with immunoSEQ multiplex PCR; TCRdb's copy has only in-frame clones and lacks some. V, J and clone size are taken as reported in that table, and D and trimming were inferred from the DNA itself. The top ten hold roughly 13% of the sample, which has some 160,000 clones, 75% to 80% seen once. The germline V gene encodes CDR1 MNHEY and CDR2 SMNVEV (reference sequence). The CDR3 loop spans 14 amino acids. Trimming shortened V by 7 bases and J by 6 bases, and 17 bases separated the two germline ends.

The J gene is TRBJ2-3, the V gene TRBV27; tentatively, D is TRBD2 (6 bases). Sequencing was done on a sample of peripheral blood. The source is a woman older than 75 with acute or convalescent COVID-19. CDR3 in DNA: TGTGCCAGCAACCCGGGTCGGGAGAGGGATACGCAGTATTTT. It is translated as CASNPGRERDTQYF.